This TCR beta chain was identified in a study of blood T cells in healthy people across ages. Notes on the study in general: Naive T cell percentage and TCR beta diversity correlated strongly.

A remark on this clonotype: Its antigen is undetermined.

V gave up 3 bases and J gave up 4 bases; unmatched junction bases: 6. Germline V CDR1 and CDR2: SGHDN, FVKESK. This CDR3 has 14 amino acids. With a J-beta primer mix and a sample-barcoded 5' primer, a second PCR ran about 7 to 12 cycles. Using its own MiXCR run on the 5' RACE reads, TCRdb lists one record per CDR3 protein. The data hold roughly 1,100,000 distinct CDR3 sequences, with 20% to 25% observed a single time. This sample also belongs to another study, concerning T cells of mothers and their children.

This TCR came from a girl aged 2-10 years in good health. The chain couples TRBV14 to TRBJ2-7, with 7 nucleotides matching TRBD1. Sequenced material: blood. This CDR3 reads CASSQGTVYYEQYF. The CDR3 bases are TGTGCCAGCAGCCAGGGGACAGTTTATTACGAGCAGTACTTC.